This T cell receptor (beta chain) was retrieved from a study of blood T cell repertoires in COVID-19. Overall study context: Both acute and convalescent COVID-19 samples were obtained from the United States, Italy and Spain. From T cells, B-cell-depleted T cells, or PBMCs came the material, which was cDNA or gDNA.

The CDR3 extends over 14 amino acids. V lost 2 bases to trimming and J lost 4 bases, with 11 bases between them. Germline loops: CDR1 MRHNA, CDR2 SNTAGT. In the source study's methods: Counts of nucleated cells, estimated from reference gene primer amplification, were obtained. Clones were sequenced by immunoSEQ multiplex PCR, and TCRdb holds only the in-frame ones, with some missing. That table gives V, J and clone size, and the DNA gave D and trimming. The table includes approximately 76,000 clones, about 85% detected once. The receptor was isolated from an elderly woman with active or convalescent COVID-19. This chain connects TRBV6-4 to TRBJ1-2; D gene uncertain. Sequencing was performed on peripheral blood. The CDR3 sequence: CASSDGPGGYGYTF. The CDR3 nucleotides read TGTGCCAGCAGTGACGGGCCCGGTGGCTATGGCTACACCTTC.